This T cell receptor beta chain was captured in a study of blood T cells in healthy people across ages. Regarding the study as a whole: Calculation of diversity from one million T cells yielded estimates considered to be underestimates. CMV status of donors was not determined, possibly confounding expanded clonotype changes. Diversity of TCR beta per million T cells declined in a roughly linear way with age.

Donors were systemically healthy Caucasian individuals from Russia aged 6 to 90 years. Combining a sample-barcoded 5' primer with a J-beta primer mix, a second PCR ran for roughly 6 to 12 cycles. From the 5' RACE reads, TCRdb called clonotypes with MiXCR, one entry per CDR3 protein. The sample contains more than 800,000 distinct CDR3 sequences, 29% of which appear only once. About this clonotype: As yet, its antigen is unknown.

V lost 0 bases to trimming and J lost 4 bases, with 12 bases between them. The CDR3 has 15 residues. Germline V gene data show CDR1 as LGHNA and CDR2 as YSLEER. The origin of this receptor is an elderly woman in good health. The V call is TRBV4-3, the J call TRBJ1-2; D gene uncertain. Sample: blood. The CDR3 spells CASSQERARVYGYTF. In DNA form, the CDR3 reads TGCGCCAGCAGCCAAGAAAGGGCCCGGGTCTATGGCTACACCTTC.